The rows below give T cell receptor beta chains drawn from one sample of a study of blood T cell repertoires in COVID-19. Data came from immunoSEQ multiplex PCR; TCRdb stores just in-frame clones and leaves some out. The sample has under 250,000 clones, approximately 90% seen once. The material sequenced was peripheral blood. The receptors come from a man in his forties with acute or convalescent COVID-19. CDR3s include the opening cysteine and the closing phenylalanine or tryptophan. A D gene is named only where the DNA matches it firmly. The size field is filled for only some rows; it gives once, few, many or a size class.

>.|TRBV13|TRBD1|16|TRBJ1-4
TGTGCCAGCAGCTTAGTAGGGGGCTCGACTAATGAAAAACTGTTTTTT
CASSLVGGSTNEKLFF
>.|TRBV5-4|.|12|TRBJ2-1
TGTGCCAGCACCGGGGGCTACAATGAGCAGTTCTTC
CASTGGYNEQFF
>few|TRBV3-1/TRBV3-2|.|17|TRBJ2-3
TGTGCCAGCAGTCATAACTCTAGCGCTCGCAGACCAGATACGCAGTATTTT
CASSHNSSARRPDTQYF
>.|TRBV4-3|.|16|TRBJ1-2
TGCGCCAGCAGCGACGGGTTAGGGGCGCCTCAATATGGCTACACCTTC
CASSDGLGAPQYGYTF
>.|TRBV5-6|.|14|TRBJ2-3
TGTGCCAGCAGCCCCGGGACTGGTACAGATACGCAGTATTTT
CASSPGTGTDTQYF
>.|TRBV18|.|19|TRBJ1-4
TGTGCCAGCTCACCGATAGATACACGGGACTCCTCAACTAATGAAAAACTGTTTTTT
CASSPIDTRDSSTNEKLFF
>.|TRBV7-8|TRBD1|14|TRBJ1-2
TGTGCCAGCAGCTTAAGGGGACAGGGGGGCGGCTACACCTTC
CASSLRGQGGGYTF
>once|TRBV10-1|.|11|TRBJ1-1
TGCGCCAGCAGTGGCCAGGGTGAAGCTTTCTTT
CASSGQGEAFF
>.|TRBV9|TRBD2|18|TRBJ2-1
TGTGCCAGCAGCGTAGGGACTAGCGGGGGCCTACTATCCAATGAGCAGTTCTTC
CASSVGTSGGLLSNEQFF
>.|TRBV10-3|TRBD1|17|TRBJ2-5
TGTGCCATCAGTGCTAATTCCGGGACAGGGGACCAAGAGACCCAGTACTTC
CAISANSGTGDQETQYF
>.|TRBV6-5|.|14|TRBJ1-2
TGTGCCAGCAGGGGCGGAGGTTTTAACTATGGCTACACCTTC
CASRGGGFNYGYTF
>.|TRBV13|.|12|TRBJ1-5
TGTGCCAGCAGCTCCGCCGGGCAGCCCCAGCATTTT
CASSSAGQPQHF
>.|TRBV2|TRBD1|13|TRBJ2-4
TGTGCCAGTGACAGGGGGCCCGAAAACATTCAGTACTTC
CASDRGPENIQYF
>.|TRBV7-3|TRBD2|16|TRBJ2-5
TGTGCCAGCAGCTCAACACTAGCGGGACGCCGAGAGACCCAGTACTTC
CASSSTLAGRRETQYF
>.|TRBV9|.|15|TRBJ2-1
TGTGCCAGCAGCGTAGCGACTAGTGGGTACAATGAGCAGTTCTTC
CASSVATSGYNEQFF
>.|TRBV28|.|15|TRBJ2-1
TGTGCCAGCAGTTCCAGGGACTCAGCCTACAATGAGCAGTTCTTC
CASSSRDSAYNEQFF
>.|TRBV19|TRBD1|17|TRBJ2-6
TGTGCCAGTGGCCCGGGACAGGGGGCGACCGGGGCCAACGTCCTGACTTTC
CASGPGQGATGANVLTF
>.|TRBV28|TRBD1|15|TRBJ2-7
TGTGCCAGCAGTTTATTGCGGACAGGGGGATACGAGCAGTACTTC
CASSLLRTGGYEQYF
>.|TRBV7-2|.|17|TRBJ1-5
TGTGCCAGCAGCCCATATCAGGGGCCCGGTTCCAATCAGCCCCAGCATTTT
CASSPYQGPGSNQPQHF
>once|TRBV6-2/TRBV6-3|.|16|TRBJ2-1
TGTGCCAGCAGTCTTCGGCACGGGGACTTAAACAATGAGCAGTTCTTC
CASSLRHGDLNNEQFF
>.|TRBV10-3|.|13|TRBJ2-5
TGTGCCATCAGTGAGCAGAACCAAGAGACCCAGTACTTC
CAISEQNQETQYF
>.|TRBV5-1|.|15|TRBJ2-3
TGCGCCAGCAGTGTTACGGGACATAGCACAGATACGCAGTATTTT
CASSVTGHSTDTQYF
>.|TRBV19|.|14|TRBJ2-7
TGTGCCAGTAGTATACCGGACAGTTCCTACGAGCAGTACTTC
CASSIPDSSYEQYF
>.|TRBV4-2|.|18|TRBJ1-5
TGTGCCAGCAGCCCAGAGGCAGGGCCCCAATATAGCAATCAGCCCCAGCATTTT
CASSPEAGPQYSNQPQHF
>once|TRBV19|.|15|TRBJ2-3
TGTGCCAGTAGTAATGCAATATGGGGGGCAGATACGCAGTATTTT
CASSNAIWGADTQYF
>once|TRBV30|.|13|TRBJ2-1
TGTGCCTGGAGTCCCTCGACTAGAGGTGAGCAGTTCTTC
CAWSPSTRGEQFF
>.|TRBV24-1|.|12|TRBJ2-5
TGTGCCACCGGGCCCGGAGGAGAGACCCAGTACTTC
CATGPGGETQYF
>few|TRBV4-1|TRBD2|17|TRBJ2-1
TGCGCCAGCAGCCAAGAGGGAGGGCCGCACCTCTACAATGAGCAGTTCTTC
CASSQEGGPHLYNEQFF
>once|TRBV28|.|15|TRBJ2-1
TGTGCCAGCAGCCGAGCCTCCCAAGGGGGCAATGAGCAGTTCTTC
CASSRASQGGNEQFF
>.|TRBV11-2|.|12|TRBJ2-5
TGTGCCAGCAGCTACGGAGGGGAGACCCAGTACTTC
CASSYGGETQYF
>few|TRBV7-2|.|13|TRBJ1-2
TGTGCCAGCAGCTTAGATACACAGATAGGCTACACCTTC
CASSLDTQIGYTF
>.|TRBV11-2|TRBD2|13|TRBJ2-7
TGTGCCAGCAGCACGGGACTAGCTAACGAGCAGTACTTC
CASSTGLANEQYF
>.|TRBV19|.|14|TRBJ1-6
TGTGCCAGTAGTATCCTCTCCTATAATTCACCCCTCCACTTT
CASSILSYNSPLHF
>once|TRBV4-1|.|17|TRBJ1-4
TGCGCCAGCAGCCAAGATCGGGGGGCCTCAACTAATGAAAAACTGTTTTTT
CASSQDRGASTNEKLFF
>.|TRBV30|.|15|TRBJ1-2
TGTGCCTGGAGTCGAAGGGGAATACAGGCGGATGGCTACACCTTC
CAWSRRGIQADGYTF
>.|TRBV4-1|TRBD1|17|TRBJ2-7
TGCGCCAGCAGCCAAGGCCCCTGGGACAGACTCTCCTACGAGCAGTACTTC
CASSQGPWDRLSYEQYF
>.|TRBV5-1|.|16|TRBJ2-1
TGCGCCAGCAGCTTCGACGAGGTTTTCCCTTACAATGAGCAGTTCTTC
CASSFDEVFPYNEQFF
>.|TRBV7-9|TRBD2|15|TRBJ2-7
TGTGCCAGCAGCATAAGCGGGAGGGCCAGATACGAGCAGTACTTC
CASSISGRARYEQYF
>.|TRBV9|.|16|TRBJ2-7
TGTGCCAGCAGCCAAGGGGCGGGCGGCAGGGGCCACGAGCAGTACTTC
CASSQGAGGRGHEQYF
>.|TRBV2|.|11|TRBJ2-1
TGTGCCAGCAGCCCTACCAGGGTACAGTTCTTC
CASSPTRVQFF
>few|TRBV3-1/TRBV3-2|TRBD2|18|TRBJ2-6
TGTGCCAGCAGCCTCCCGAGTAGCGGGGGGCCTGGGGCCAACGTCCTGACTTTC
CASSLPSSGGPGANVLTF
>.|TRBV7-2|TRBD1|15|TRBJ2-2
TGTGCCAGCAGTCGAGGACAGGGGGCCCCCGGGGAGCTGTTTTTT
CASSRGQGAPGELFF
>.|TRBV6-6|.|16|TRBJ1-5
TGTGCCAGCAGTCCCTCCCCAGGGCAGGGCAATCAGCCCCAGCATTTT
CASSPSPGQGNQPQHF
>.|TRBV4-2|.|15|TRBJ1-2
TGTGCCAGCAGCCAAACCTCCGGGGGGCGGGTGGGCTACACCTTC
CASSQTSGGRVGYTF
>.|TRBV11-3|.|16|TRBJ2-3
TGTGCCAGCAGCCCCGCGGACGGACTTTCCACAGATACGCAGTATTTT
CASSPADGLSTDTQYF
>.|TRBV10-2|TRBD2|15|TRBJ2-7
TGCGCCAGCAGGTCTTCGCGGGGGGGCGGGTACGAGCAGTACTTC
CASRSSRGGGYEQYF
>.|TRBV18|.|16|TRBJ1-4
TGTGCCAGCTCGCTCTCCCCAGGGAGGACTAATGAAAAACTGTTTTTT
CASSLSPGRTNEKLFF
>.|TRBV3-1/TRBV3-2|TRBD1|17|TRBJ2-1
TGTGCCAGCAGCCAAACCCCACCCGGACAGGGGGCCAATGAGCAGTTCTTC
CASSQTPPGQGANEQFF
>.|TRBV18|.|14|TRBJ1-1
TGTGCCAGCTCACCATCCCCCTTGAACACTGAAGCTTTCTTT
CASSPSPLNTEAFF
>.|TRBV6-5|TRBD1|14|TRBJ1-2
TGTGCCAGCAGTTATGGGACAGCTAACTATGGCTACACCTTC
CASSYGTANYGYTF
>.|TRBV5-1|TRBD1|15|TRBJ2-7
TGCGCCAGCAGCTTGGCCTGGCAGGGGGCGGGAGAGCAGTACTTC
CASSLAWQGAGEQYF
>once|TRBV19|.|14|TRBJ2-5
TGTGCCAGTAGTTCAGGACAGAGACAAGAGACCCAGTACTTC
CASSSGQRQETQYF